Each of the 16 T cell receptor beta chains below was sequenced from the same sample in a study of blood T cell repertoires in COVID-19. Using immunoSEQ multiplex PCR, the repertoire was profiled, and TCRdb retains in-frame clones only, with some absent. This table holds about 300,000 clones, 88% found once. Material: peripheral blood. The receptors derive from a woman aged 25 to 39 who had recovered from COVID-19.

This clone has only one observation. The V call is TRBV27, the J call TRBJ2-7; weak D call: TRBD1 (6 bases). Deletions cut 6 bases from V and 4 bases from J, with 22 bases between. Per the germline V gene, CDR1 is MNHEY and CDR2 is SMNVEV (reference sequence). The CDR3 length is 16 residues. The DNA of the CDR3 is TGTGCCAGCAGCCAAAATAACCAGGACAGTAAGTACGAGCAGTACTTC. It specifies CASSQNNQDSKYEQYF.

The gene calls are TRBV2 and TRBJ2-7; possible D gene TRBD2, 6 bases. V was clipped by 3 bases and J by 6 bases, with 12 bases between them. The CDR3 covers 13 residues. The germline gives CDR1 SNHLY, CDR2 FYNNEI. The CDR3 nucleotides read TGTGCCAGCAGTGAGAGGAGGGATGGCGAGCAGTACTTC. Translated, it gives CASSERRDGEQYF.

This rearrangement joins TRBV9 to TRBJ1-6; TRBD1 might be the D (6 bases). The CDR3 contains 15 residues. The germline V gene encodes CDR1 SGDLS and CDR2 YYNGEE. V lost 3 bases to trimming and J lost 9 bases, with 16 bases between them. The CDR3 is CASSANHQQGSPLHF. CDR3 nucleotides: TGTGCCAGCAGCGCCAACCACCAACAGGGTTCACCCCTCCACTTT.

The table lists this clone with a count of one. The chain couples TRBV5-4 to TRBJ2-7; 7 nucleotides line up with TRBD1. Germline CDR1 is SGHNT and CDR2 is YYREEE (reference sequence). With V trimmed by 4 bases and J by 2 bases, 6 bases remained unmatched. This CDR3 spans 14 amino acids. CDR3 sequence (DNA): TGTGCCAGCAGCCCCAGGGACAGCACCTACGAGCAGTACTTC. It translates to CASSPRDSTYEQYF. The whole variable domain, remainder taken from reference TRBV5-4 and TRBJ2-7, is ETGVTQSPTHLIKTRGQQVTLRCSSQSGHNTVSWYQQALGQGPQFIFQYYREEENGRGNFPPRFSGLQFPNYSSELNVNALELDDSALYLCASSPRDSTYEQYFGPGTRLTVT.

The table lists this clone with a count of one. The chain uses TRBV5-7 and TRBJ2-5; D is perhaps TRBD1 (6 bases). TRBV5-7 is annotated as an ORF whose role is uncertain. V lost 4 bases to trimming and J lost 2 bases, with 18 bases between them. This CDR3 region has 16 residues. The CDR3, as DNA: TGTGCCAGCAGCCCCAGGGGTAGGGGTACACAAGAGACCCAGTACTTC. This gives the protein CASSPRGRGTQETQYF.

V and J are TRBV3-1 (or the pseudogene TRBV3-2) and TRBJ2-7, with 9 nucleotides matching TRBD1. V lost 4 bases to trimming and J lost 5 bases; unmatched junction nucleotides: 12. The CDR3 length is 16 residues. Germline V lookup: CDR1 LGHDT, CDR2 YNNKEL (reference sequence). The CDR3 region is CASSRGQGDTLNEQYF. CDR3 sequence (DNA): TGTGCCAGCAGCCGGGGACAGGGAGATACTCTGAACGAGCAGTACTTC.

V is TRBV6-4 and J is TRBJ2-2; D uncertain. This CDR3 contains 13 residues. In germline, CDR1 is MRHNA, CDR2 SNTAGT. The V end lost 4 bases, the J end lost 4 bases, and 7 bases lay between the germline ends. The CDR3 nucleotides read TGTGCCAGCAGTGGACACATCACCGGGGAGCTGTTTTTT. The encoded protein is CASSGHITGELFF.

This chain joins TRBV27 and TRBJ2-5; TRBD2 might be the D (5 bases). Germline V CDR1 and CDR2: MNHEY, SMNVEV (reference sequence). The CDR3 sequence is 14 residues long. The V end was cut by 6 bases, the J end by 0 bases, with 11 bases between. The CDR3 bases are TGTGCCAGCAGAGGAGAACTAGACCAAGAGACCCAGTACTTC. Amino acids: CASRGELDQETQYF.

This rearrangement joins TRBV15 to TRBJ2-7; tentatively, D is TRBD2 (5 bases). Germline V lookup: CDR1 LNHNV, CDR2 YYDKDF (reference sequence). V lost 2 bases and J 7 bases, leaving 15 bases between the germline ends. The CDR3 consists of 14 residues. Here the CDR3 DNA reads TGTGCCACCAGCAGATCCCGGGGAGCTGGGGAGCAGTACTTC. Its protein is CATSRSRGAGEQYF.

This sequence joins TRBV4-3 and TRBJ2-1, with 12 bases that match TRBD2. Germline CDR1 LGHNA, CDR2 YSLEER. The V gene end was trimmed by 4 bases and the J gene end by 5 bases; junction bases not matched to a gene: 15. The CDR3 is made up of 19 amino acids. In nucleotides, the CDR3 is TGCGCCAGCAGCCTCAGTTACGCTCGGGCTAGCGGGGGGGACAATGAGCAGTTCTTC. Its translation: CASSLSYARASGGDNEQFF.

The chain joins TRBV7-2 to TRBJ2-5, with 9 positions matching TRBD2. The CDR3 contains 16 residues. CDR1 and CDR2 from the germline V gene are SGHTA and FQGNSA. After removal of 5 bases from V and 2 bases from J, the junction contained 9 bases not matched to a gene. CDR3 loop: CASSPHPAGGQETQYF. CDR3 nucleotides: TGTGCCAGCAGCCCCCACCCAGCGGGGGGACAAGAGACCCAGTACTTC.

The J gene is TRBJ2-6, the V gene TRBV20-1; D ambiguous. This CDR3 has 14 residues. The V end lost 3 bases, the J end lost 0 bases, and 6 bases lay between the germline ends. Germline V gene lookup returns CDR1 DFQATT and CDR2 SNEGSKA (reference sequence). CDR3 sequence reads: CSASRGSGANVLTF. CDR3 DNA: TGCAGTGCTAGTAGAGGCTCTGGGGCCAACGTCCTGACTTTC.

The genes are TRBV7-3 and TRBJ2-7, with a possible D match to TRBD1 (6 bases). CDR1 and CDR2 (germline): SGHTA, FQGTGA. Trimming pared 5 bases from V and 6 bases from J, leaving 23 bases between. The CDR3 length is 16 residues. CDR3 coding DNA: TGTGCCAGCAGCCCGACAGGACCCACGAGAACATTCGAGCAGTACTTC. Its translation is CASSPTGPTRTFEQYF.

V gene TRBV5-1 combines with J gene TRBJ1-4; D is unresolved. Trimming pared 1 base from V and 7 bases from J, leaving 11 bases between. The CDR3 covers 14 residues. The germline CDR1 and CDR2 sequences are SGHRS and YFSETQ. CDR3 nucleotides: TGCGCCAGCAGCTTGCCAGTGGAGGGTGAAAAACTGTTTTTT. Translation: CASSLPVEGEKLFF.

The rearrangement uses TRBV15 and TRBJ2-2; D uncertain. V was cut by 3 bases and J by 5 bases, with 13 bases left in between. The V gene's germline CDR1 is LNHNV and CDR2 YYDKDF (reference sequence). This CDR3 contains 15 residues. The CDR3 region has the DNA TGTGCCACCAGCAGTCCGACGCAGGCAACCGGGGAGCTGTTTTTT. Protein sequence: CATSSPTQATGELFF.

The chain recombines TRBV15 with TRBJ2-2; the match to TRBD1 covers 9 bases. The CDR3 runs 17 residues. Germline lookup yields CDR1 LNHNV and CDR2 YYDKDF (reference sequence). Losses at the gene ends were 4 bases for V and 6 bases for J; bases not matched to a gene: 12. The CDR3 DNA is TGTGCCACCAGCACAACCGGGACAGGGATTTTGGCCGGGGAGCTGTTTTTT. This codes for CATSTTGTGILAGELFF.